The entry below gives a single T cell receptor (beta chain) sequence along with its context. Enrolled during active infection, Seattle patients were then followed longitudinally. The germline V gene has CDR1 SGHNT and CDR2 YYREEE (reference sequence). Trimming removed 7 bases from V and 1 base from J, with 14 bases in between. CDR3 length equals 14 residues. These data originate in a study of blood T cell repertoires in COVID-19. Study background: From the United States, Italy and Spain came samples of acute and convalescent COVID-19. The analysed material was cDNA or gDNA that came from T cells, B-cell-depleted T cells, or PBMCs.

Original analysis: Quantification of nucleated cells was approximated via reference gene primer amplification. Assay used: immunoSEQ multiplex PCR; TCRdb lists only in-frame clones, some missing. Clone size and V and J calls were adopted from that table, with D and trimming inferred from the DNA. This table holds 200,000 to 250,000 clones, approximately 90% found once. This chain joins TRBV5-4 and TRBJ1-1; maybe TRBD1 (6 bases). Sequencing was done on a sample of peripheral blood. The clonotype comes from a young man with COVID-19, enrolled during active disease. The CDR3 region is CASLTQGQNTEAFF. For the CDR3, the DNA is TGTGCCAGCCTAACTCAGGGGCAGAACACTGAAGCTTTCTTT.